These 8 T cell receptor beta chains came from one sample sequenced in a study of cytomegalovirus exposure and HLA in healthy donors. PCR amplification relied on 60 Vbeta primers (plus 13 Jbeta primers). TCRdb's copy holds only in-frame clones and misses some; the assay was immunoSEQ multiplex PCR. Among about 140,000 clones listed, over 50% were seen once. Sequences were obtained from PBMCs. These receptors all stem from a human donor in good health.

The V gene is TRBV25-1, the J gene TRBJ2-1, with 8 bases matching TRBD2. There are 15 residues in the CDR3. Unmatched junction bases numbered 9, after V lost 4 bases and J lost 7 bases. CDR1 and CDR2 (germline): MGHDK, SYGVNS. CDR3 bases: TGTGCCAGCAGTGGAGCAAGCGGGAGTGGTAATGAGCAGTTCTTC. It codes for CASSGASGSGNEQFF.

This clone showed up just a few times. CDR3 protein: CASSQGLAGEETQYF. CDR3 bases: TGCGCCAGCAGCCAAGGTCTAGCGGGAGAAGAGACCCAGTACTTC. This sequence joins TRBV4-1 and TRBJ2-5; 10 nucleotides align to TRBD2. V shed 1 base, J shed 3 bases, and the junction held 2 bases outside the gene matches. The CDR3 is made up of 15 amino acids. Germline CDR1 and CDR2: MGHRA and YSYEKL.

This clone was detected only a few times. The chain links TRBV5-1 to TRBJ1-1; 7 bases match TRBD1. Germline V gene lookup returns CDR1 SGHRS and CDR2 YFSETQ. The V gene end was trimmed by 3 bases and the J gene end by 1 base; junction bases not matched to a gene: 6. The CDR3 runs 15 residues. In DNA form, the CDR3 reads TGCGCCAGCAGCTCCAGGACAGGAGGGAACACTGAAGCTTTCTTT. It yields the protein CASSSRTGGNTEAFF.

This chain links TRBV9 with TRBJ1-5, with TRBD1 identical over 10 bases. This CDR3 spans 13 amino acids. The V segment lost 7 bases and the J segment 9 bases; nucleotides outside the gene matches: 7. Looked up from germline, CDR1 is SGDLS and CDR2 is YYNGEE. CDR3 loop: CASGQGERGPQHF. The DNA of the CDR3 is TGTGCCAGCGGACAGGGGGAGAGAGGGCCCCAGCATTTT.

CDR3 in amino acids: CASSPDRTVGNEKLFF. The CDR3 region has the DNA TGCGCCAGCAGCCCAGACAGGACAGTAGGTAATGAAAAACTGTTTTTT. The gene calls are TRBV4-1 and TRBJ1-4, with D perhaps TRBD1 (6 bases). V gave up 4 bases and J gave up 4 bases, with 16 bases separating them. Germline loops: CDR1 MGHRA, CDR2 YSYEKL. CDR3 size: 16 residues.

CDR3 residues: CASSFGVPPYEQYF. DNA for the CDR3: TGTGCCAGCAGCTTCGGGGTACCGCCCTACGAGCAGTACTTC. The V call is TRBV11-2, the J call TRBJ2-5; D may be TRBD2 (5 bases). The closer fit of TRBJ2-7 to the DNA end suggests the J call may be wrong. The germline V gene encodes CDR1 SGHAT and CDR2 FQNNGV. The CDR3 runs 14 residues.

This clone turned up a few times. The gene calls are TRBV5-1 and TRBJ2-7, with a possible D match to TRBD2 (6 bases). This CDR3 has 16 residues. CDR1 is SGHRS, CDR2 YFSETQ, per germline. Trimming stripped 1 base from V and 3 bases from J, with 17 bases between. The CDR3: CASSLSAGRTIYEQYF. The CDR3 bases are TGCGCCAGCAGCTTGTCGGCGGGACGGACCATCTACGAGCAGTACTTC.

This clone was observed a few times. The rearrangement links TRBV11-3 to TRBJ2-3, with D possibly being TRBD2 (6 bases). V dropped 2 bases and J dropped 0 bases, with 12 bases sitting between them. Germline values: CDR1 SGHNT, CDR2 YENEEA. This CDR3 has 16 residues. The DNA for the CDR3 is TGTGCCAGCAGCTTACTGGGGGGTCCCAGCACAGATACGCAGTATTTT. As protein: CASSLLGGPSTDTQYF. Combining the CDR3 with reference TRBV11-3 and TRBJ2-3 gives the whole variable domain EAGVVQSPRYKIIEKKQPVAFWCNPISGHNTLYWYLQNLGQGPELLIRYENEEAVDDSQLPKDRFSAERLKGVDSTLKIQPAELGDSAVYLCASSLLGGPSTDTQYFGPGTRLTVL.